The rows below give T cell receptor beta chains drawn from one sample of a study of shared clonotypes between healthy human individuals. This table comes from immunoSEQ multiplex PCR, and its TCRdb copy is limited to in-frame clones, with some not included. The sample contains roughly 2,000,000 clones, about 95% of which appear only once. Sequenced: naive CD8+ T cells sorted from blood. The source is a man aged 18 to 30 in good health. CDR3s include the opening cysteine and the closing phenylalanine or tryptophan. D genes are given only for firm matches. Only part of the rows carry a size: once, few, many, or a class if the clone is expanded.

d_call,v_call,clone_size,j_call,cdr3_aa,cdr3_nt
-,TRBV27,-,TRBJ2-2,CASSLMATGELFF,TGTGCCAGCAGTTTAATGGCCACCGGGGAGCTGTTTTTT
TRBD1,TRBV5-6,-,TRBJ2-2,CASSWDREYTGELFF,TGTGCCAGCAGCTGGGACAGGGAGTACACCGGGGAGCTGTTTTTT
-,TRBV4-1,-,TRBJ2-1,CASSQVAGNEQFF,TGCGCCAGCAGCCAGGTTGCAGGAAATGAGCAGTTCTTC
-,TRBV10-1,once,TRBJ2-7,CASSESGDLTWGEQYF,TGCGCCAGCAGTGAGTCGGGGGACTTAACTTGGGGGGAGCAGTACTTC
-,TRBV7-9,-,TRBJ2-3,CASSLQDTQYF,TGTGCCAGCAGCTTACAAGATACGCAGTATTTT
-,TRBV27,-,TRBJ2-1,CASKLQGIGEQFF,TGTGCCAGCAAATTACAGGGCATTGGTGAGCAGTTCTTC
-,TRBV5-1,-,TRBJ1-5,CASSFTGGLNQPQHF,TGCGCCAGCAGCTTTACGGGCGGCCTCAATCAGCCCCAGCATTTT
-,TRBV7-6,-,TRBJ2-7,CASSLQGGSYEQYF,TGTGCCAGCAGCTTGCAGGGGGGCTCCTACGAGCAGTACTTC
TRBD2,TRBV9,-,TRBJ2-4,CASTASGENIQYF,TGTGCCAGCACGGCTAGCGGGGAAAACATTCAGTACTTC
TRBD2,TRBV4-3,-,TRBJ2-5,CASSQSPSGIETQYF,TGCGCCAGCAGCCAATCCCCTAGCGGGATAGAGACCCAGTACTTC
TRBD2,TRBV19,-,TRBJ2-1,CASSASGSSYNEQFF,TGTGCCAGTAGTGCCAGCGGGAGCTCCTACAATGAGCAGTTCTTC
-,TRBV5-1,-,TRBJ1-1,CASSLGEAWDPSGTEAFF,TGCGCCAGCAGCTTGGGGGAGGCTTGGGACCCCTCTGGCACTGAAGCTTTCTTT
-,TRBV14,-,TRBJ2-7,CASSYRDFREQYF,TGTGCCAGCAGCTACAGGGATTTTAGGGAGCAGTACTTC
TRBD1,TRBV7-8,-,TRBJ2-7,CASSDGGQGLYEQYF,TGTGCCAGCAGCGATGGGGGACAGGGGCTTTACGAGCAGTACTTC
-,TRBV4-2,-,TRBJ1-1,CASSQGTGSTEAFF,TGTGCCAGCAGCCAAGGTACAGGATCGACGGAAGCTTTCTTT
TRBD2,TRBV27,-,TRBJ2-5,CASRRTSGFQETQYF,TGTGCCAGCAGGAGGACTAGCGGGTTCCAAGAGACCCAGTACTTC
-,TRBV6-1,-,TRBJ2-7,CALSALLSYEQYF,TGTGCCCTTTCGGCCCTCCTCTCCTACGAGCAGTACTTC
-,TRBV2,-,TRBJ2-2,CASSDHWANTGELFF,TGTGCCAGCAGTGATCACTGGGCGAACACCGGGGAGCTGTTTTTT
TRBD2,TRBV15,-,TRBJ2-2,CATSRELLAGGTGELFF,TGTGCCACCAGCAGAGAATTGCTAGCGGGGGGCACCGGGGAGCTGTTTTTT
-,TRBV5-4,-,TRBJ2-5,CASSQGQSQETQYF,TGTGCCAGCAGCCAAGGACAGAGCCAAGAGACCCAGTACTTC
-,TRBV27,-,TRBJ2-7,CASSSDRSYEQYF,TGTGCCAGCAGTTCCGACCGGTCCTACGAGCAGTACTTC
TRBD2,TRBV7-2,-,TRBJ2-3,CASSLGWLAGYTDTQYF,TGTGCCAGCAGCTTAGGTTGGCTAGCGGGATATACAGATACGCAGTATTTT
-,TRBV15,-,TRBJ1-2,CATSIDRSYGYTF,TGTGCCACCAGCATCGACAGGTCCTATGGCTACACCTTC
TRBD2,TRBV4-3,-,TRBJ2-1,CASSQDLAGGLYNEQFF,TGCGCCAGCAGCCAAGATTTAGCGGGAGGTTTGTACAATGAGCAGTTCTTC
TRBD1,TRBV6-5,-,TRBJ2-7,CASWTGLTSSYEQYF,TGTGCCAGCTGGACAGGCTTAACTTCCTCCTACGAGCAGTACTTC
TRBD1,TRBV6-5,-,TRBJ1-1,CASSYPRTGGYTEAFF,TGTGCCAGCAGTTACCCACGGACAGGGGGCTACACTGAAGCTTTCTTT